Given below is one T cell receptor (beta chain) in context. The investigators amplified TCR beta CDR3 regions from RNA transcripts. During a first-round RT-PCR of the TCR CDR3, the HTBI primer set was used. TCRdb re-called the multiplex PCR reads through MiXCR, storing one row per CDR3 protein. Here the sample spans roughly 300,000 distinct CDR3 sequences, 21% being singletons. This sample was included in a study of T cells in Graves' hyperthyroidism and ophthalmopathy. After removal of 6 bases from V and 5 bases from J, the junction contained 11 bases not matched to a gene. The CDR3 sequence is 15 residues long. The germline V gene encodes CDR1 MDHEN and CDR2 SYDVKM. Stable Graves' hyperthyroidism meant no ophthalmopathy progression within 18 months. The hyperthyroidism patients had all been newly diagnosed, and their disease duration was under 2 months. Their ages ranged from 18 to 65 years. Uncontrolled infection, other autoimmune disease, pregnancy or lactation excluded patients. Each 10 ml fresh peripheral blood draw supplied the PBMCs.

The genes are TRBV28 and TRBJ2-7, with 9 bases lining up with TRBD1. The sample taken for sequencing was blood. This TCR derives from a woman aged 45 to 65 with Graves' hyperthyroidism. Written as DNA, the CDR3 is TGTGCCAGCAGAAGCCCCGGGACAGGGATCCACGAGCAGTACTTC. Translation gives CASRSPGTGIHEQYF.